This T cell receptor beta chain derives from a study of blood T cells in healthy people across ages. Overall study results and limits: Researchers said unsorted PBMCs prevented a conclusive naive versus antigen-experienced comparison.

This CDR3 comprises 11 residues. Looked up from germline, CDR1 is SQVTM and CDR2 is ANQGSEA. Of note for this clonotype: Its antigen remains unidentified.

It was with a sample-barcoded 5' primer and a J-beta primer mix that a second PCR of roughly 6 to 12 cycles was run. Per sample, CDR3-containing paired-end reads numbered at least 2.5 million. TCRdb ran MiXCR on the 5' RACE reads and lists one entry per CDR3 protein. There are approximately 1.5 million distinct CDR3 sequences in the sample; 35% to 45% occur only once, and less than 5% lies in the top ten. The chain has TRBV29-1 and TRBJ2-7; TRBD1 matches 7 bases. The J call is doubtful: the DNA matches TRBJ2-5 better. The specimen sequenced was blood. The TCR originated in a woman aged 18-35 years in good health. CDR3 in amino acids: CSADRAETQYF. Here the CDR3 DNA reads TGCAGCGCCGACAGGGCTGAGACCCAGTACTTC.